This entry describes one TCR beta chain. This clonotype occurred a few times. The clone's antigen remains unknown. Base qualities are missing; no much larger clone stands one base away. The source of the sample is a study of T cells after yellow fever vaccination (dated by TCRdb to between 2018 and 2020). In terms of the full investigation: The SMART-Seq v4 Ultra Low Input RNA kit was used to prepare libraries from fractions with low cell numbers. Bulk TCR alpha and beta repertoires were sequenced longitudinally to track T-cell clones before and after primary and booster YFV17D yellow fever vaccination. Two healthy male donors, one aged 18 to 29 and one aged 30 to 39 years, were included in the cohort. Blood was drawn at multiple timepoints before and after primary and secondary immunization, with bulk PBMC replicates and cell subsets isolated. The full study reports these points: The secondary T-cell response was found to be weaker but faster than the primary response, with a peak reached on day 5 rather than on day 15. Because abundant contaminating clonotypes from the bulk population could be contained in FACS-sorted repertoires, computational filtering was required. Because only two donors were included in the study, the extent to which the findings can be generalized is limited. A small fraction of clonotypes showed up in both the CD4 and CD8 compartments, probably as a result of convergent recombination. After the booster, most clones that had expanded after primary vaccination were detected again (around 96% of CD4 and 88% of CD8), suggesting broad maintenance of memory.

The sample's treatment or condition label is to be understood as: live attenuated yellow fever vaccine strain. PBMCs were isolated from peripheral blood using a standard Ficoll-Paque protocol. CD4 and CD8 T-cell fractions were isolated with Dynabeads CD4 and CD8 positive selection kits. TriZol was used to extract RNA from bulk PBMCs, from CD4 and CD8 fractions, and from dextramer-positive and dextramer-negative fractions. Measured from the cysteine to the phenylalanine, the CDR3 is 16 residues long. Solely the CDR3 DNA is kept, with 48 bases framed from the first base. From a lookup of the germline V gene, CDR1 and CDR2 are MNHNS and SASEGT. Relative to germline, V is missing 6 bases and J is missing 5 bases, with 11 bases of the junction outside any gene match. The data were produced on an Illumina NovaSeq 6000. Synthesis of TCR cDNA relied on 5'RACE template switching, a step that introduced a universal primer site along with unique molecular identifiers. Priming for cDNA synthesis came from both the TCR alpha and TCR beta constant segments. Libraries were amplified in two PCR steps, with sample barcodes and sequencing adapters added in the second step. Libraries were sequenced on Illumina HiSeq 2500 (2x100 bp) or NovaSeq (2x150 bp). On the study's bioinformatics: Reads were demultiplexed and collapsed into UMI consensus sequences with MIGEC, and V(D)J alignment was performed with MiXCR. Using edgeR on replicate PBMC samples, clonotypes were called vaccine-responding if FDR was below 0.01 and the log2 fold change was above 5 up to day 15. Bulk clonotypes were assigned CD4 or CD8 identity according to which sequenced CD4 or CD8 repertoire held them at higher abundance. The raw public reads went through TCRdb reprocessing: fastp at Q25, MiXCR clone calling, in-frame beta chains kept. Entries that share a CDR3 protein sequence are merged under the most common genes and DNA. The V and J calls reflect TCRdb's pipeline rather than the authors' work. Counted in this sample were roughly 320,000 distinct CDR3 sequences; approximately 11% of them appeared once. The ten largest account for about 3.3% of the sample.

The TCR comes from a man between 18 and 35 years old who received the YFV17D yellow fever vaccine. The sequences come from CD4+ T cells sorted from PBMCs, collected 45 days after the yellow fever booster vaccination. The receptor chain draws on TRBV6-1 and TRBJ1-5; 9 bases in between match TRBD1. The DNA sequence is given as TGTGCCAGCAGGAGATTAGGGACAGGGTCTCATCAGCCCCAGCATTTT. It translates to CASRRLGTGSHQPQHF.